The clone carrying this T cell receptor (beta chain) appeared a single time. Its antigen is unidentified. The V gene's germline CDR1 is LGHNT and CDR2 FRNRAP. The CDR3 covers 15 residues. V trimming: 5 bases; J trimming: 0 bases; junction bases outside the gene matches: 6. Isocitrate dehydrogenase mutation was absent in all glioblastoma patients. The assay was immunoSEQ multiplex PCR, and TCRdb's table has in-frame clones only and misses some. The sample holds about 49,000 clones; 85% are singletons and the top ten take roughly 10%. These data originate in a study of glioma-infiltrating T cells after dendritic cell vaccination. Study context: Glioblastoma patients came from Phase I and II dendritic cell vaccination trials. Dendritic cell vaccine was injected intradermally three times, biweekly.

Study-wide results and caveats: Only a small number of patients had complete blood and tumor samples.

V usage is TRBV12-5 and J usage is TRBJ1-1; 7 nucleotides line up with TRBD1. The source of this sequence is a human donor with glioblastoma. This sample comprised blood, obtained before dendritic cell vaccination. CDR3 amino acids: CASGIDRELNTEAFF. CDR3 coding DNA: TGTGCTAGTGGTATAGACAGGGAGTTGAACACTGAAGCTTTCTTT. Complete variable domain (other parts from reference TRBV12-5 and TRBJ1-1): DARVTQTPRHKVTEMGQEVTMRCQPILGHNTVFWYRQTMMQGLELLAYFRNRAPLDDSGMPKDRFSAEMPDATLATLKIQPSEPRDSAVYFCASGIDRELNTEAFFGQGTRLTVV.